This T cell receptor beta chain was retrieved from a study of shared clonotypes between healthy human individuals. The data were produced by immunoSEQ multiplex PCR, yet TCRdb's version contains in-frame clones alone and is incomplete. The table records over 850,000 clones, 70% to 80% of them present only once. Trimming removed 0 bases at V and 3 bases at J, with 13 bases between. Germline CDR1 and CDR2: SGHRS and YFSETQ. The CDR3 spans 16 residues. The sample taken for sequencing was memory CD4+ T cells from PBMCs. The subset denotes: CD45RA-negative fraction. The J gene is TRBJ1-3, the V gene TRBV5-1, with TRBD1 as a possible D gene (5 bases). The TCR was taken from a man aged 18 to 35 in good health. Some clones in this sample may be carry-over from other donors' samples. The CDR3 bases are TGCGCCAGCAGCTTGGGTGAAAGGACAAGTGGAAACACCATATATTTT. Its translation is CASSLGERTSGNTIYF. Drawing the rest from reference TRBV5-1 and TRBJ1-3, the complete variable domain is KAGVTQTPRYLIKTRGQQVTLSCSPISGHRSVSWYQQTPGQGLQFLFEYFSETQRNKGNFPGRFSGRQFSNSRSEMNVSTLELGDSALYLCASSLGERTSGNTIYFGEGSWLTVV.